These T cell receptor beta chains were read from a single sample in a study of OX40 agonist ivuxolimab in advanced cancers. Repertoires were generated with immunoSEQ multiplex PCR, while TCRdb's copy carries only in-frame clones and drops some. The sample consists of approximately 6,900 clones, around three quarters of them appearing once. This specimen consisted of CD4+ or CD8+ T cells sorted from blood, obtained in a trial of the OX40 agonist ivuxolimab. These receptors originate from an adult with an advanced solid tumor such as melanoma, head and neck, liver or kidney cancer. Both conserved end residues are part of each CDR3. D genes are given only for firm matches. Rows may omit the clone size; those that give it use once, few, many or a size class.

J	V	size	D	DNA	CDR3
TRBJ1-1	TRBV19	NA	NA	TGTGCCAGTATGCCGGGGAGGGGCACTGAAGCTTTCTTT	CASMPGRGTEAFF
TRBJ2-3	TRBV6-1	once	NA	TGTGCCACCCAAGGACTCTATCGGGGAGATACGCAGTATTTT	CATQGLYRGDTQYF
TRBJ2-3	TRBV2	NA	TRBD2	TGTGCCAGCAGTGAAACCAGCGGGAGGGTTGATACGCAGTATTTT	CASSETSGRVDTQYF
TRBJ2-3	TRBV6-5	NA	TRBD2	TGTGCCAGCAGCTCCGAGGGACTAACCGATACGCAGTATTTT	CASSSEGLTDTQYF
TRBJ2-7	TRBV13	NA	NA	TGTGCCAGCAGCTTTGGGACCAAGCTTTACGAGCAGTACTTC	CASSFGTKLYEQYF
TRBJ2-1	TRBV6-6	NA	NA	TGTGCCAGCAGTTACCCCCAGGGGTCATGGAGGGTTGAGCAGTTCTTC	CASSYPQGSWRVEQFF
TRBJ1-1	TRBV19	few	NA	TGTGCCAGTAGTACGGAGAACACTGAAGCTTTCTTT	CASSTENTEAFF
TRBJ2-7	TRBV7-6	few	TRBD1	TGTGCCAGCAGCTTGGGAGACCGGGACAGCACCTACGAGCAGTACTTC	CASSLGDRDSTYEQYF
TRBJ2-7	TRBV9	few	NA	TGTGCCAGCAGCTCAGGGGTAGGGACCTGGGAGCAGTACTTC	CASSSGVGTWEQYF
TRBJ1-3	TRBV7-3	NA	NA	TGTGCCAGCAGCTTGCGACCCACCATATATTTT	CASSLRPTIYF
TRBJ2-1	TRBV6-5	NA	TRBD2	TGTGCCAGCAGTTACTCCGGACTAGGGGTTGAGCAGTTCTTC	CASSYSGLGVEQFF
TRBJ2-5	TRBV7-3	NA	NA	TGTGCCAGCGCATGGGGGGCTCAAGAGACCCAGTACTTC	CASAWGAQETQYF
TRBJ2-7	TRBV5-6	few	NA	TGTGCCAGCAGCTTGAGGGGGTACGAGCAGTACTTC	CASSLRGYEQYF
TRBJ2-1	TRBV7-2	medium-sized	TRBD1	TGTGCCAGCAGCTTAGAATCCTTCTATCCGGGACAGCGTTACTATGAGCAGTTCTTC	CASSLESFYPGQRYYEQFF
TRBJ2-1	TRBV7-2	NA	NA	TGTGCCAGCAGCTTAGTGGGGGCCGGATACAATGAGCAGTTCTTC	CASSLVGAGYNEQFF
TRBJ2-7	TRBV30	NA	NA	TGTGCCTGGGGAACAGGCGTCCAGTACTTC	CAWGTGVQYF
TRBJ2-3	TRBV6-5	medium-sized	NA	TGTGCCAGCAGTTATTTTCAGAGGGGAACAGATACGCAGTATTTT	CASSYFQRGTDTQYF
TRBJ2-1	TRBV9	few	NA	TGTGCCAGCAGCGCGGGGGCCCCCTCCTACAATGAGCAGTTCTTC	CASSAGAPSYNEQFF
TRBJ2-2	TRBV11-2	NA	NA	TGTGCCAGCAGCCAGGGGGGTGTGGAGCTGTTTTTT	CASSQGGVELFF
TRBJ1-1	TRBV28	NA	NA	TGTGCCAGCAGTTTAAGCGGGACTGCGAACACTGAAGCTTTCTTT	CASSLSGTANTEAFF
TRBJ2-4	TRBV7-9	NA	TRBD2	TGTGCCAGCAGCCGTGGGGGGGTTGTAGACATTCAGTACTTC	CASSRGGVVDIQYF
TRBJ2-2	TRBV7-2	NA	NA	TGTGCCAGCAGCTTAGATCTAGGGTACAGGGAAAGGAACACCGGGGAGCTGTTTTTT	CASSLDLGYRERNTGELFF
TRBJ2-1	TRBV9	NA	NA	TGTGCCAGCAGCGCCGACAGCAATGAGCAGTTCTTC	CASSADSNEQFF
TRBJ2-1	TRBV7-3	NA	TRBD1	TGTGCCAGCAGCTTTACAGGGGCAGGGGATGAGCAGTTCTTC	CASSFTGAGDEQFF
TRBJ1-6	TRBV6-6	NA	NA	TGTGCCAGCAGTTACTTAGGATACAATTCACCCCTCCACTTT	CASSYLGYNSPLHF
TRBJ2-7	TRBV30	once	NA	TGTGCCTGGAGGGCGGGGGCAGGGGGGAGCGAGCAGTACTTC	CAWRAGAGGSEQYF
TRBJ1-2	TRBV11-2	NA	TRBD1	TGTGCCAGCAGCTTCGAGGGGGCGCAGGGTTTATACTATGGCTACACCTTC	CASSFEGAQGLYYGYTF
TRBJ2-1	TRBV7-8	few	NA	TGTGCCAGCACCCCCCAAACACCCGGGGGCTATGAGCAGTTCTTC	CASTPQTPGGYEQFF
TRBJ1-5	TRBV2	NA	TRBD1	TGTGCCAGCAGTGAACAGGGGGGAAGGAGCAATCAGCCCCAGCATTTT	CASSEQGGRSNQPQHF
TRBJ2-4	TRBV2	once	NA	TGTGCCAGCAGTGAAATGGCCAGGGAACAAAACATTCAGTACTTC	CASSEMAREQNIQYF
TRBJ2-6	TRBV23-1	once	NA	TGCGCCAGCAGTCAAGATAGTACGCAACAAAGTCGGGCCAACGTCCTGACTTTC	CASSQDSTQQSRANVLTF
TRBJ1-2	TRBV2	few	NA	TGTGCCAGCAGCCCAGAGAACTATGGCTACACCTTC	CASSPENYGYTF